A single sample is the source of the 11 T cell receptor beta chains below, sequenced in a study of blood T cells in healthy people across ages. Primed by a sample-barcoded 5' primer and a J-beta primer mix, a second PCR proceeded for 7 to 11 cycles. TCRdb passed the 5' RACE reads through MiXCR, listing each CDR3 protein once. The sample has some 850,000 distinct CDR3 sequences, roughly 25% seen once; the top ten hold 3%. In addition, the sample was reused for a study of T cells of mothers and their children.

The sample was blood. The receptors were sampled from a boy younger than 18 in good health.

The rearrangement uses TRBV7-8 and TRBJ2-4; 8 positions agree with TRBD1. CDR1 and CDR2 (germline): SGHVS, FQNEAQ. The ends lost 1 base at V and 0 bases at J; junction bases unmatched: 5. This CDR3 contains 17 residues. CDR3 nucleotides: TGTGCCAGCAGCTTAGTCGGGACAGGCCTAGCCAAAAACATTCAGTACTTC. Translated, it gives CASSLVGTGLAKNIQYF.

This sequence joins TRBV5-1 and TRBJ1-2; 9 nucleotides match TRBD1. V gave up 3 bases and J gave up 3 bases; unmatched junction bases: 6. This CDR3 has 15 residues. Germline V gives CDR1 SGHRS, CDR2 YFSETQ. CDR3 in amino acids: CASSSRQGGYYGYTF. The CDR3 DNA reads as TGCGCCAGCAGCTCCAGACAGGGGGGTTACTATGGCTACACCTTC.

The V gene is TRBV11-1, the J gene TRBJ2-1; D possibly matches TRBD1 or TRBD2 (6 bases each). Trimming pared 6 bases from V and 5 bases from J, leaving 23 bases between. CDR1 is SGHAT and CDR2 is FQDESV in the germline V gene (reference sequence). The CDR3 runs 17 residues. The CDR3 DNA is TGTGCCAGCAGGACGTCAGATTGGGGGCGGGAACACAATGAGCAGTTCTTC. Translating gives CASRTSDWGREHNEQFF. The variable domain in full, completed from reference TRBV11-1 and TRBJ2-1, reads EAEVAQSPRYKITEKSQAVAFWCDPISGHATLYWYRQILGQGPELLVQFQDESVVDDSQLPKDRFSAERLKGVDSTLKIQPAELGDSAMYLCASRTSDWGREHNEQFFGPGTRLTVL.

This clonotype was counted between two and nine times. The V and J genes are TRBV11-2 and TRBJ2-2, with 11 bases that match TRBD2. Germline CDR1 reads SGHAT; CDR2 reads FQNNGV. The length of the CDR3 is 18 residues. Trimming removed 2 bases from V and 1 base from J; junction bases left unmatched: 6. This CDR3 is CASSLRVGTSGNTGELFF. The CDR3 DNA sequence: TGTGCCAGCAGCTTAAGGGTGGGGACTAGCGGGAACACCGGGGAGCTGTTTTTT.

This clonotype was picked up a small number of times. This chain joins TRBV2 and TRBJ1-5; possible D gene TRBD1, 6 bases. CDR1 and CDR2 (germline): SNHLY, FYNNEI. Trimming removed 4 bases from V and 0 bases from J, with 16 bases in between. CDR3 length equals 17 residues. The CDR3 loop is CASSAALRGPSNQPQHF. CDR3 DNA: TGTGCCAGCAGTGCGGCCCTCAGGGGACCTAGCAATCAGCCCCAGCATTTT. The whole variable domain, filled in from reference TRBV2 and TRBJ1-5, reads EPEVTQTPSHQVTQMGQEVILRCVPISNHLYFYWYRQILGQKVEFLVSFYNNEISEKSEIFDDQFSVERPDGSNFTLKIRSTKLEDSAMYFCASSAALRGPSNQPQHFGDGTRLSIL.

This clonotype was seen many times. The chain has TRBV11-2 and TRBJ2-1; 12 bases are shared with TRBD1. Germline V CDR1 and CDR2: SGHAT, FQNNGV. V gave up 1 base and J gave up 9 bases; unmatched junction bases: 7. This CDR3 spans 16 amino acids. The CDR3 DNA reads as TGTGCCAGCAGCTTAGGCATGGGACAGGGGGCAGTTGAGCAGTTCTTC. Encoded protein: CASSLGMGQGAVEQFF.

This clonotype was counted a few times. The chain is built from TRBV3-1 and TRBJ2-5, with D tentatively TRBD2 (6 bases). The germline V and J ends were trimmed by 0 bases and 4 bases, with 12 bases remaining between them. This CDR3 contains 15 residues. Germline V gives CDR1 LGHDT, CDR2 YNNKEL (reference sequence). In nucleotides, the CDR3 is TGTGCCAGCAGCCAAGAAGGAGGGGTTCCAGAGACCCAGTACTTC. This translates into CASSQEGGVPETQYF.

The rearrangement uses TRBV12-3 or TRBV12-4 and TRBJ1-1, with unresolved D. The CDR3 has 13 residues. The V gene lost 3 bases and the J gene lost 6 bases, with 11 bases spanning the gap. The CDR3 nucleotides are TGTGCCAGCAGTTTTTACCGAGATGCTGAAGCTTTCTTT. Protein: CASSFYRDAEAFF.

The CDR3 sequence is CASSPGLAGRYEQYF. CDR3 in DNA: TGTGCCAGCAGTCCCGGACTAGCGGGGAGGTACGAGCAGTACTTC. The rearrangement links TRBV12-3 or TRBV12-4 to TRBJ2-7; TRBD2 matches at 12 bases. V gave up 5 bases and J gave up 4 bases; unmatched junction bases: 6. The CDR3 length is 15 residues.

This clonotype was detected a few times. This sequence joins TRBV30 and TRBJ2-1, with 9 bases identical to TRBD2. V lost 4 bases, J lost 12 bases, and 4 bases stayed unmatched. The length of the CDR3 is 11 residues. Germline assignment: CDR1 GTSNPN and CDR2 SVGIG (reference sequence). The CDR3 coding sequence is TGTGCCTGGACCCTTAGCGGGGGGCAGTTCTTC. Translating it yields CAWTLSGGQFF.

The CDR3: CASSLSLDSGGGTEAFF. CDR3 nucleotides: TGCGCCAGCAGCTTGTCCTTGGATTCCGGTGGGGGCACTGAAGCTTTCTTT. The rearrangement joins TRBV5-1 to TRBJ1-1, with D perhaps TRBD1 (5 bases). Trimming cost V 1 base and J 4 bases, with 20 bases left between them. This CDR3 is 17 amino acids long. Germline assignment: CDR1 SGHRS and CDR2 YFSETQ. The variable domain in full, with the rest retrieved from reference TRBV5-1 and TRBJ1-1, is KAGVTQTPRYLIKTRGQQVTLSCSPISGHRSVSWYQQTPGQGLQFLFEYFSETQRNKGNFPGRFSGRQFSNSRSEMNVSTLELGDSALYLCASSLSLDSGGGTEAFFGQGTRLTVV.